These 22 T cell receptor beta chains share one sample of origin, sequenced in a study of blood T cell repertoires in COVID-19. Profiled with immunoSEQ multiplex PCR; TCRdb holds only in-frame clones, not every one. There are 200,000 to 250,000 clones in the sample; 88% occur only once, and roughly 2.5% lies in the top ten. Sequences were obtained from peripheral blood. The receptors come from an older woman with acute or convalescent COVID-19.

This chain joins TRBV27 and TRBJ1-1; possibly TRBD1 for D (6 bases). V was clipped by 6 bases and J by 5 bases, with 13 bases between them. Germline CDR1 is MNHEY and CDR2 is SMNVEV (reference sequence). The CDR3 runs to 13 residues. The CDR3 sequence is CASRTGLRTEAFF. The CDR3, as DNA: TGTGCCAGCAGGACAGGCTTGAGAACTGAAGCTTTCTTT.

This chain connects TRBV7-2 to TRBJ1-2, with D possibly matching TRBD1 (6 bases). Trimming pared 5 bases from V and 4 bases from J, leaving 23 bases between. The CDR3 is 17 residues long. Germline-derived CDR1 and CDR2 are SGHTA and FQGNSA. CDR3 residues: CASSAPGGGGRGYGYTF. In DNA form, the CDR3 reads TGTGCCAGCAGCGCCCCGGGTGGGGGGGGGCGCGGCTATGGCTACACCTTC.

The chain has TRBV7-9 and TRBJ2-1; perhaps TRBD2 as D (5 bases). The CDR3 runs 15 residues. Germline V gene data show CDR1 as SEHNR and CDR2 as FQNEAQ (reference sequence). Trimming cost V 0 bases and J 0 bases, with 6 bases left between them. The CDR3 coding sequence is TGTGCCAGCAGCTTAGCGGGAGACTCCTACAATGAGCAGTTCTTC. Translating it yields CASSLAGDSYNEQFF.

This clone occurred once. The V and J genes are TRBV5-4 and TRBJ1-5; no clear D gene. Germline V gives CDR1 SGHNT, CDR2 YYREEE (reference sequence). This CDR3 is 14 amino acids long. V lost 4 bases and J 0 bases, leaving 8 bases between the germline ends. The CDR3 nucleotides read TGTGCCAGCAGCCTGGCGGGTAGCAATCAGCCCCAGCATTTT. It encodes CASSLAGSNQPQHF.

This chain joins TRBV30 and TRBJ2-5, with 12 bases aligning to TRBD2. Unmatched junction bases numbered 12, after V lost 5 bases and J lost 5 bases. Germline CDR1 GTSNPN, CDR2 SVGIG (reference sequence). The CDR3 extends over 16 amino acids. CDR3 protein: CAWSLPSGGVWETQYF. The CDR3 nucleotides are TGTGCCTGGTCCCTCCCTAGCGGGGGGGTTTGGGAGACCCAGTACTTC.

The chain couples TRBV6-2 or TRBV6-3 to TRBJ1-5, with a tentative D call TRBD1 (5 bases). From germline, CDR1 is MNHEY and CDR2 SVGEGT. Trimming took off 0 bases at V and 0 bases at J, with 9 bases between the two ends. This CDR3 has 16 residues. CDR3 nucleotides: TGTGCCAGCAGTTACTCCCTAGGGGATAGCAATCAGCCCCAGCATTTT. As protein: CASSYSLGDSNQPQHF.

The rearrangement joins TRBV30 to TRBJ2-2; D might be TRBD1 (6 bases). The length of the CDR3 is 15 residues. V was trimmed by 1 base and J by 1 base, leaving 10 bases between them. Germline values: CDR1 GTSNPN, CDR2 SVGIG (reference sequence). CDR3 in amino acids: CAWSAGTLNTGELFF. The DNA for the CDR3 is TGTGCCTGGAGTGCCGGGACACTGAACACCGGGGAGCTGTTTTTT.

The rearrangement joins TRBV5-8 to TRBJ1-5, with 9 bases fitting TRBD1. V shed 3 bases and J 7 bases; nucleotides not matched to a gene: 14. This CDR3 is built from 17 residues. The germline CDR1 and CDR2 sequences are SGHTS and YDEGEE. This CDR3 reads CASSWGSGTGIPQPQHF. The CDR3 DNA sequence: TGTGCCAGCAGCTGGGGGAGCGGGACAGGGATCCCCCAGCCCCAGCATTTT.

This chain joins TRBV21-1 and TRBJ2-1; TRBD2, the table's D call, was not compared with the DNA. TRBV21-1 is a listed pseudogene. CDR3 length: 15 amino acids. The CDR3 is CASSNLAGGYNEQFF. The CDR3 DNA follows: TGTGCCAGCAGCAACTTAGCGGGAGGGTACAATGAGCAGTTCTTC.

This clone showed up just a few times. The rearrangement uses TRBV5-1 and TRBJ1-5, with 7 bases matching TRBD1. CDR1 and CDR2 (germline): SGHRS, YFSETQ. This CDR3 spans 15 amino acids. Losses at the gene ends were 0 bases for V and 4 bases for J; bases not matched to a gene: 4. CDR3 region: CASSLGETGNQPQHF. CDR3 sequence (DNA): TGCGCCAGCAGCTTGGGTGAGACAGGGAATCAGCCCCAGCATTTT. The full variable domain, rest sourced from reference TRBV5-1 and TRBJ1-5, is KAGVTQTPRYLIKTRGQQVTLSCSPISGHRSVSWYQQTPGQGLQFLFEYFSETQRNKGNFPGRFSGRQFSNSRSEMNVSTLELGDSALYLCASSLGETGNQPQHFGDGTRLSIL.

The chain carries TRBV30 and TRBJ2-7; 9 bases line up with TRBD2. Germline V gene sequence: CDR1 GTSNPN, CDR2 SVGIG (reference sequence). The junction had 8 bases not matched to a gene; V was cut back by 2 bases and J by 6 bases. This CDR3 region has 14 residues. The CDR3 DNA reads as TGTGCCTGGAGTCCCGGGACTAGCTGGGTCGAGCAGTACTTC. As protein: CAWSPGTSWVEQYF.

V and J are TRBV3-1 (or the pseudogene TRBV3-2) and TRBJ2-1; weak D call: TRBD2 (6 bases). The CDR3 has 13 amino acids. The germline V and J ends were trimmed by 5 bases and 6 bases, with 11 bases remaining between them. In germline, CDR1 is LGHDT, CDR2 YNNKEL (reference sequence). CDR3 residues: CASSFRGLNEQFF. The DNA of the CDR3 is TGTGCCAGCAGCTTTCGGGGACTCAATGAGCAGTTCTTC.

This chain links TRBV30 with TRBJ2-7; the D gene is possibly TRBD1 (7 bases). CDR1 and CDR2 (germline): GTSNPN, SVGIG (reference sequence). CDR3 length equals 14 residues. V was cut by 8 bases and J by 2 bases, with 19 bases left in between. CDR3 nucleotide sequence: TGTGCCGGGTCAGGGGGAGGCCCGACCTACGAGCAGTACTTC. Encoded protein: CAGSGGGPTYEQYF.

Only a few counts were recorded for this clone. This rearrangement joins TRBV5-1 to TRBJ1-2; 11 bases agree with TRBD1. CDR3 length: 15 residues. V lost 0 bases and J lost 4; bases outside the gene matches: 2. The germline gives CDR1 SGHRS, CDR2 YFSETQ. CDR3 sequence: CASSLGDRGSYGYTF. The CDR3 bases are TGCGCCAGCAGCTTGGGGGACAGGGGGTCCTATGGCTACACCTTC. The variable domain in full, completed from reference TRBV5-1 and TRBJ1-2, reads KAGVTQTPRYLIKTRGQQVTLSCSPISGHRSVSWYQQTPGQGLQFLFEYFSETQRNKGNFPGRFSGRQFSNSRSEMNVSTLELGDSALYLCASSLGDRGSYGYTFGSGTRLTVV.

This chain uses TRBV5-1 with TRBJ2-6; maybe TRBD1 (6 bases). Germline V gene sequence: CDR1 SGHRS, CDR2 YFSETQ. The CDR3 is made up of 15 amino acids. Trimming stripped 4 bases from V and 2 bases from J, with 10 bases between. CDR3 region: CASSTQGTGANVLTF. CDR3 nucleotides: TGCGCCAGCAGCACACAGGGTACTGGGGCCAACGTCCTGACTTTC.

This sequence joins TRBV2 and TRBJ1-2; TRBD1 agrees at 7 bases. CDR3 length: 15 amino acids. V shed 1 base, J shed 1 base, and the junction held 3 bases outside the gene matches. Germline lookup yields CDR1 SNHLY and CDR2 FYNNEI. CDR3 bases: TGTGCCAGCAGTGAAGAGGGACAGATTAACTATGGCTACACCTTC. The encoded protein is CASSEEGQINYGYTF.

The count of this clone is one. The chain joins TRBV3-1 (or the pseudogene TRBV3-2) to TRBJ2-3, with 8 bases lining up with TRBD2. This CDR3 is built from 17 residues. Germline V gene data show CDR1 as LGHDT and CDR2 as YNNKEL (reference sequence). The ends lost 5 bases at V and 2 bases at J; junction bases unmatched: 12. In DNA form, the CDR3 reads TGTGCCAGCAGCTCCTGGCGGGGGGTCTACGACACAGATACGCAGTATTTT. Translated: CASSSWRGVYDTDTQYF.

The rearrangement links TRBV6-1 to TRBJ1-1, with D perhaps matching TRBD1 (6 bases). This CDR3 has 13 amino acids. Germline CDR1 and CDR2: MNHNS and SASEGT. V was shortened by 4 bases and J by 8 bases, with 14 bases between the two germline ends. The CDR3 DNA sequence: TGTGCCAGCAGTGCAATCGGGACAAGGGAAGCTTTCTTT. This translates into CASSAIGTREAFF.

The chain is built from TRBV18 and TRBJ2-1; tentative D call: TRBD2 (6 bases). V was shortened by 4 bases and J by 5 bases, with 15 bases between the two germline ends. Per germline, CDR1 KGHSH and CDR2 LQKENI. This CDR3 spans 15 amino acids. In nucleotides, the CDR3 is TGTGCCAGCTCACGGGGCGGAGGGAGCCACAATGAGCAGTTCTTC. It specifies CASSRGGGSHNEQFF.

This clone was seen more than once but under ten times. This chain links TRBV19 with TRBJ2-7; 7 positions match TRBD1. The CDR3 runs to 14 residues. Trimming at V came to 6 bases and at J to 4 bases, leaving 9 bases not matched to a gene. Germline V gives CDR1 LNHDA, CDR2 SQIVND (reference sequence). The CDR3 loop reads CASSRQGTAYEQYF. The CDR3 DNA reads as TGTGCCAGTAGCAGACAGGGTACGGCATACGAGCAGTACTTC.

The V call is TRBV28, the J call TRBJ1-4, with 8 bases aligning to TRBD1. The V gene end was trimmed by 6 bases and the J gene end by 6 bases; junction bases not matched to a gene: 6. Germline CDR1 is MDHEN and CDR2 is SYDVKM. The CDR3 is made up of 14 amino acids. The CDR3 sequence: CASRDRQGYEKLFF. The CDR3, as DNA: TGTGCCAGCAGAGATCGACAGGGGTATGAAAAACTGTTTTTT. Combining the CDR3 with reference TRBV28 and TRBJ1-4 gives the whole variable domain DVKVTQSSRYLVKRTGEKVFLECVQDMDHENMFWYRQDPGLGLRLIYFSYDVKMKEKGDIPEGYSVSREKKERFSLILESASTNQTSMYLCASRDRQGYEKLFFGSGTQLSVL.

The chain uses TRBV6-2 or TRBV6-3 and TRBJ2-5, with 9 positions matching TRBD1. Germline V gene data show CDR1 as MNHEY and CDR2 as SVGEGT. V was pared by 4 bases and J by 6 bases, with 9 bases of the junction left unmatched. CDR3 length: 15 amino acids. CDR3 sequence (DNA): TGTGCCAGCAGTTCACAGGGGGCGACGGGAAAGACCCAGTACTTC. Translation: CASSSQGATGKTQYF.